This TCR beta chain was found in a study of cytotoxic CD8 clonotypes in ibrutinib-treated CLL. Study-wide context: Patient counts were around 12 relapsed/refractory, about 14 treatment-naive and some 17 IGHV unmutated. Among patients, approximately 24 responded partially and 2 completely; around 14 then stayed remitted and around 12 progressed after median roughly 73 months. General study points: An increase in clonality occurred at ibrutinib response, followed by a return toward baseline at progression.

Trimming took 0 bases from V and 0 from J, leaving 15 bases between them. This CDR3 comprises 18 residues. In germline, CDR1 is LGHNA, CDR2 YSLEER. A remark on this clone: The antigen remains unidentified.

Only in-frame clones appear in the TCRdb table, and some are missing; sequencing was by immunoSEQ multiplex PCR. The data contain 130,000 or so clones, 75% to 90% of them singletons. The sample in question was PBMCs, obtained after 24 months of ibrutinib treatment. The clonotype comes from a human donor with chronic lymphocytic leukemia. The genes are TRBV4-3 and TRBJ1-3, with TRBD1 as a possible D gene (5 bases). The CDR3, as DNA: TGCGCCAGCAGCCAAGAAGGCGGGGCCACAAGCTCTGGAAACACCATATATTTT. Its protein is CASSQEGGATSSGNTIYF.